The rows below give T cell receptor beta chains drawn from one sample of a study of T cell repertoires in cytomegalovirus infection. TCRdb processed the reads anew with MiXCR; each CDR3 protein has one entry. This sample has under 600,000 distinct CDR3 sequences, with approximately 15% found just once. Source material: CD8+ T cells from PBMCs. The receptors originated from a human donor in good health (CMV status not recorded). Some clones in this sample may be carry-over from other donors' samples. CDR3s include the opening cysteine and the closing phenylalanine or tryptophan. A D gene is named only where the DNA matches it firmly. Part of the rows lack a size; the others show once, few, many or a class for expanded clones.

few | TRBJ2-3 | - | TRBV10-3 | TGTGCCATCAGTGAGCGGGACGGCTTGACAGATACGCAGTATTTT | CAISERDGLTDTQYF
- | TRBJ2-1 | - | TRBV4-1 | TGCGCCAGCAGCCAAGTACCCCGACTCGATGAGCAGTTCTTC | CASSQVPRLDEQFF
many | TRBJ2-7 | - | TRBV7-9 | TGTGCCAGCAGCTTTCCCCGAGGAGGGGGCGAGCAGTACTTC | CASSFPRGGGEQYF
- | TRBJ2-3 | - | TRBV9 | TGTGCCAGCAGCGTCCCGGAAAGCACAGATACGCAGTATTTT | CASSVPESTDTQYF
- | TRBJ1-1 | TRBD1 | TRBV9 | TGTGCCAGCAGCGGGAACAGGGGCACTGAAGCTTTCTTT | CASSGNRGTEAFF
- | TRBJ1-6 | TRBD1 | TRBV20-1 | TGCAGTGCTAGAGATAGACAGGGGGCGCATAATTCACCCCTCCACTTT | CSARDRQGAHNSPLHF
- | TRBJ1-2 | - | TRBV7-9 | TGTGCCACCCCCCACCCGGACACCGAAACATTCTATGGCTACACCTTC | CATPHPDTETFYGYTF
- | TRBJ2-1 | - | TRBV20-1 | TGCAGTGCTAGAGATCGAGACAGGAGCTCCTACAATGAGCAGTTCTTC | CSARDRDRSSYNEQFF
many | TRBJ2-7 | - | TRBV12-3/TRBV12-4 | TGTGCCAGCAGTCACGGCGCAGCCACACAATACGAGCAGTACTTC | CASSHGAATQYEQYF
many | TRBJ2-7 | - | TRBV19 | TGTGCCAGTAGTTCGTTCTCCAGGGGAATCTACGAGCAGTACTTC | CASSSFSRGIYEQYF
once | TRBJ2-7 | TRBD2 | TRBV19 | TGTGCCAGTAGTTATAGCGGGAGCATCTCCTACGAGCAGTACTTC | CASSYSGSISYEQYF
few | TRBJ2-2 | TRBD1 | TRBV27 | TGTGCCAGCAATCAGATCAGGGGGAGGAACACCGGGGAGCTGTTTTTT | CASNQIRGRNTGELFF
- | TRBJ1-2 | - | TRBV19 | TGTGCCAGTAGTTCCCCCTTTACAGGCCGAAACTATGGCTACACCTTC | CASSSPFTGRNYGYTF
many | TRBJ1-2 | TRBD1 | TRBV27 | TGTGCCAGCAGTCGTTCAGGGGGCGATTATGGCTACACCTTC | CASSRSGGDYGYTF
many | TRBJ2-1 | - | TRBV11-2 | TGTGCCAGCAGCTTAGTTGGGACTCAATTCAATGAGCAGTTCTTC | CASSLVGTQFNEQFF
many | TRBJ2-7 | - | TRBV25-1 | TGTGCCAGCAGTTACACAGGGAAGGACGAGCAGTACTTC | CASSYTGKDEQYF
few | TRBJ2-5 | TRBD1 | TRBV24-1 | TGTGCCACCAGTGCTCGGCCCGGGACAGGTCCCCAAGAGACCCAGTACTTC | CATSARPGTGPQETQYF
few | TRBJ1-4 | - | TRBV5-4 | TGTGCCAGCAGCCCAGAGGGAGGGAGCAATGAAAAACTGTTTTTT | CASSPEGGSNEKLFF
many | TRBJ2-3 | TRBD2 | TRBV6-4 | TGTGCCAGCAGTGAAGGGACTAGCGGGGGGACAGATACGCAGTATTTT | CASSEGTSGGTDTQYF
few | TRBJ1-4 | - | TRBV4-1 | TGCGCCAGCAGCCCCAATGGAGAGGGTGCGGATGAAAAACTGTTTTTT | CASSPNGEGADEKLFF
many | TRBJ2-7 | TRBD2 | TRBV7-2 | TGTGCCAGCAGCTTAGATTTCGGCGGGAGTTACGCCTACGAGCAGTACTTC | CASSLDFGGSYAYEQYF
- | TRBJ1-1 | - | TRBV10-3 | TGTGCCATCAGGACTAACACTGAAGCTTTCTTT | CAIRTNTEAFF
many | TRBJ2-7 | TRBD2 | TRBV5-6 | TGTGCCAGCAGCTTAGGGACTAGCCTTGACGAGCAGTACTTC | CASSLGTSLDEQYF
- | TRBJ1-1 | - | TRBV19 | TGTGCCAGTAGCACCTGGGGGACGGCGGGATACACTGAAGCTTTCTTT | CASSTWGTAGYTEAFF
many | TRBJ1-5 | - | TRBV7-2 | TGTGCCAGCCGGCAGGGCAATCAGCCCCAGCATTTT | CASRQGNQPQHF
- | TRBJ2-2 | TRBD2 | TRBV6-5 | TGTGCCAGCAGTTACATGGGACTACTTAACACCGGGGAGCTGTTTTTT | CASSYMGLLNTGELFF
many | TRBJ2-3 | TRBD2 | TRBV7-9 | TGTGCCAGCAGCTTCCCTAGCGGGGGGCGCACAGATACGCAGTATTTT | CASSFPSGGRTDTQYF
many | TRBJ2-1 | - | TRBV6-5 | TGTGCCAGCAGTTACCTCCCGGCGGCTACTCAGTTCTTC | CASSYLPAATQFF
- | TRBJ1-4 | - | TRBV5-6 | TGTGCCAGCAGCTTGGAAGCAGCCTGGCAGGAAAAACTGTTTTTT | CASSLEAAWQEKLFF
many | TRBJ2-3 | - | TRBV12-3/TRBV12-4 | TGTGCCAGCACTCACTCGGGGCGGGGGCCTTCCACAGATACGCAGTATTTT | CASTHSGRGPSTDTQYF
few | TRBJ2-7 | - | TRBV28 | TGTGCCAGCAGTGATCCAGCTACCTACGAGCAGTACTTC | CASSDPATYEQYF
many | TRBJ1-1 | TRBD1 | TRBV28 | TGTGCCAGCAGTGCCGGACAGGGGGGTGAAGCTTTCTTT | CASSAGQGGEAFF
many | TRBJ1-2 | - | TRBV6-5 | TGTGCCAGCAGTTACTTGGAGGGTAACTATGGCTACACCTTC | CASSYLEGNYGYTF
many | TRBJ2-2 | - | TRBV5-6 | TGTGCCAGCAGCTTGGGGACTACCGGGGAGCTGTTTTTT | CASSLGTTGELFF
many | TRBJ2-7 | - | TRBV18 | TGTGCCAGCTCACCAGGCAGGCACTACGAGCAGTACTTC | CASSPGRHYEQYF
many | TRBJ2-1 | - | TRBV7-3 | TGTGCCAGCCGTGCGGACGGCAGCTCCTACAATGAGCAGTTCTTC | CASRADGSSYNEQFF
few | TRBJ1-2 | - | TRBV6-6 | TGTGCCAGCAGTCCCCCAGCAGGGCCCTTCGGCTACACCTTC | CASSPPAGPFGYTF
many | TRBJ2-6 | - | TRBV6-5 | TGTGCCAGCAGTTACTCGGTGCTGGAGAGGGGAGCTTCTGGGGCCAACGTCCTGACTTTC | CASSYSVLERGASGANVLTF
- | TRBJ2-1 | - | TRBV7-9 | TGTGCCAGCACCGGGACTGCTGAGCAGTTCTTC | CASTGTAEQFF
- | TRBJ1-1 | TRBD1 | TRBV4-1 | TGCGCCAGCAGCCAGGGACAGGGAGTAATGAACACTGAAGCTTTCTTT | CASSQGQGVMNTEAFF
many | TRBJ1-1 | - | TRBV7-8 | TGTGCCAGCAGAGAGACCCGGAACACTGAAGCTTTCTTT | CASRETRNTEAFF
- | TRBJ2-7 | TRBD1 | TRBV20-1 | TGCAGTGCTCCCGGGACAGGGAATTCCTACGAGCAGTACTTC | CSAPGTGNSYEQYF